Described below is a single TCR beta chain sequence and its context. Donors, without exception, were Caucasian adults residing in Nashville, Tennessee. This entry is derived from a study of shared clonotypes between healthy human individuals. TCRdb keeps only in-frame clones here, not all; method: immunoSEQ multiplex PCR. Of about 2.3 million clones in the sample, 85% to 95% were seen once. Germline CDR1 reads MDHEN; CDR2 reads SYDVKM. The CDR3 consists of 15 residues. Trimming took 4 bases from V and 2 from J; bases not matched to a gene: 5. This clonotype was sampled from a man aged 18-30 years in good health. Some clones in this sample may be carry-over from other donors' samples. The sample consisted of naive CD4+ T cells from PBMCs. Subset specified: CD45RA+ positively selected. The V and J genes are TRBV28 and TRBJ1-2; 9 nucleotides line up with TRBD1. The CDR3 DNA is TGTGCCAGCAGTTACAGGGGGCGCGGGAACTATGGCTACACCTTC. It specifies CASSYRGRGNYGYTF.